This T cell receptor (beta chain) was documented in a study of cytomegalovirus exposure and HLA in healthy donors. Study-wide results and caveats: Researchers counted over 150 TCR beta chains as cytomegalovirus-associated.

Measured with immunoSEQ multiplex PCR; TCRdb has only the in-frame clones, and not every one. The sample has fewer than 200,000 clones, roughly 84% seen once. Germline assignment: CDR1 LNHDA and CDR2 SQIVND (reference sequence). The length of the CDR3 is 14 residues. Trimming took 5 bases from V and 3 from J, leaving 14 bases between them. As to this clone: Its antigen is undetermined.

The sequenced material came from PBMCs. The TCR sequence derives from a woman aged 18-30 years in good health and CMV-seropositive. The rearrangement links TRBV19 to TRBJ2-7; D may be TRBD1 (6 bases). The CDR3 protein is CASSAAGVIYEQYF. DNA of the CDR3: TGTGCCAGTAGTGCGGCAGGGGTCATCTACGAGCAGTACTTC.